This entry lists 6 T cell receptor beta chains sequenced from one sample in a study of glioma-infiltrating T cells. TCR alpha and beta CDR3 regions were amplified from RNA using iRepertoire nested multiplex PCR. Via MiXCR, TCRdb re-called the multiplex PCR reads, giving one row per CDR3 protein. Among approximately 120,000 distinct CDR3 sequences listed, about 25% were seen once. What was sequenced was glioma tissue, nonneoplastic brain tissue, or PBMCs (not recorded which). Receptors were obtained from a human donor with low-grade glioma or glioblastoma, undergoing nonglioma brain surgery, or in good health (not recorded which).

This clonotype has a count of ten or more. The rearrangement joins TRBV6-2 or TRBV6-3 to TRBJ2-7, with D perhaps matching TRBD1 (6 bases). Trimming removed 2 bases at V and 5 bases at J, with 16 bases between. Germline assignment: CDR1 MNHEY and CDR2 SVGEGT. This CDR3 has 15 amino acids. The CDR3 DNA is TGTGCCAGCAGTTACACAGCTACAGGGCGCAACGAGCAGTACTTC. Translating it yields CASSYTATGRNEQYF.

Notes on this clonotype: Being one base from a much bigger clone, this may be a read error. The J gene is TRBJ2-1, the V gene TRBV5-1; the D gene is possibly TRBD1 (5 bases). V lost 0 bases and J lost 7, with 11 bases in between. The CDR3 totals 14 residues. Germline V gene sequence: CDR1 SGHRS, CDR2 YFSETQ. CDR3 DNA sequence: TGCGCCAGCAGCTTGGGACATCGGACAAATGAGCAGTTCTTC. Its protein is CASSLGHRTNEQFF.

This clonotype appeared many times. The chain couples TRBV6-1 to TRBJ2-7; TRBD2 matches at 11 bases. This CDR3 contains 15 residues. The junction had 8 bases not matched to a gene; V was cut back by 6 bases and J by 4 bases. The germline CDR1 and CDR2 sequences are MNHNS and SASEGT. The CDR3 region is CASSRTLAGGYEQYF. In DNA form, the CDR3 reads TGTGCCAGCAGCCGGACGCTAGCGGGAGGATACGAGCAGTACTTC.

There are many counts of this clonotype. The chain recombines TRBV18 with TRBJ2-5, with TRBD1 identical over 7 bases. Germline CDR1 KGHSH, CDR2 LQKENI. With V trimmed by 4 bases and J by 5 bases, 7 bases remained unmatched. The CDR3 has 14 residues. The DNA of the CDR3 is TGTGCCAGCTCACTGGGACAGAACAGGGAGACCCAGTACTTC. This encodes CASSLGQNRETQYF.

The chain joins TRBV18 to TRBJ2-5, with D perhaps TRBD1 (5 bases). Germline-derived CDR1 and CDR2 are KGHSH and LQKENI. The CDR3 runs to 12 residues. V gave up 3 bases and J gave up 5 bases, with 7 bases separating them. The CDR3 coding sequence is TGTGCCAGCTCACCCTACAGGGAGACCCAGTACTTC. Protein: CASSPYRETQYF.

The table lists this clonotype with many counts. The chain is built from TRBV2 and TRBJ2-1; TRBD2 matches 14 bases. J lost 6 bases, V lost 6 bases, and 7 bases had no gene match. Germline CDR1 reads SNHLY; CDR2 reads FYNNEI. This CDR3 has 16 amino acids. CDR3 in amino acids: CASRGAGLAGGNEQFF. The CDR3 region has the DNA TGTGCCAGCAGGGGGGCTGGACTAGCGGGAGGCAATGAGCAGTTCTTC.